These T cell receptor beta chains were read from a single sample in a study of graft-versus-host responses after intestinal transplantation. The antigens for these receptors are not known. Here immunoSEQ multiplex PCR was the method, and the copy in TCRdb shows in-frame clones only, minus some. The repertoire holds roughly 81,000 clones, with 82% as singletons. The sequenced sample was unstimulated CD4+ T cells sorted from spleen or lymph node cells, obtained before intestinal transplant. These receptor sequences come from a human donor who received an intestinal transplant. The CDR3 runs from the conserved cysteine through the conserved F or W. D genes are given only for firm matches. Size is stated for part of the rows, as once, few or many counts, or as a class when the clone is expanded.

>TRBV28|TRBD1|TRBJ2-5|-
CASSLQGVETQYF
TGTGCCAGCAGTTTGCAGGGGGTAGAGACCCAGTACTTC
>TRBV15|-|TRBJ1-1|-
CATSRPPSGGNTEAFF
TGTGCCACCAGCAGACCTCCCAGCGGAGGGAACACTGAAGCTTTCTTT
>TRBV6-1|TRBD2|TRBJ2-5|few
CASSEGRGLWETQYF
TGTGCCAGCAGTGAGGGGCGGGGGTTATGGGAGACCCAGTACTTC
>TRBV7-3|TRBD1|TRBJ1-1|once
CASSLRAGGSTEAFF
TGTGCCAGCAGCTTAAGGGCAGGGGGGAGCACTGAAGCTTTCTTT
>TRBV12-2|-|TRBJ2-7|-
CASRFVRRGLWVYEQYF
TGTGCAAGTCGCTTCGTGCGTCGAGGCCTTTGGGTCTACGAGCAGTACTTC
>TRBV4-1|TRBD2|TRBJ2-7|-
CASSQERLASYEQYF
TGCGCCAGCAGCCAAGAAAGACTAGCGTCCTACGAGCAGTACTTC
>TRBV4-2|TRBD1|TRBJ1-1|once
CASSQLDRTDTEAFF
TGTGCCAGCAGCCAGTTGGACAGGACCGACACTGAAGCTTTCTTT
>TRBV6-5|TRBD1|TRBJ1-6|-
CASSPSGTVNSPLHF
TGTGCCAGCAGTCCCTCCGGGACAGTTAATTCACCCCTCCACTTT
>TRBV2|TRBD1|TRBJ2-3|-
CASSPTGTGGLDTQYF
TGTGCCAGCAGCCCTACCGGGACAGGGGGTTTAGATACGCAGTATTTT
>TRBV7-3|-|TRBJ2-1|-
CASAQEGSYNEQFF
TGTGCCAGCGCCCAGGAGGGATCCTACAATGAGCAGTTCTTC